The next 17 T cell receptor beta chains were all read from a single sample in a study of OX40 agonist ivuxolimab in advanced cancers. Clones were sequenced by immunoSEQ multiplex PCR, and TCRdb holds only the in-frame ones, with some missing. The sample contains some 71,000 clones, around 84% of which appear only once. Sequencing used CD4+ or CD8+ T cells sorted from blood, obtained in a trial of the OX40 agonist ivuxolimab. The receptors were sampled from an adult with an advanced solid tumor such as melanoma, head and neck, liver or kidney cancer.

V usage is TRBV2 and J usage is TRBJ1-5, with TRBD1 matching over 7 bases. Per germline, CDR1 SNHLY and CDR2 FYNNEI. The CDR3 is 14 residues long. V lost 4 bases to trimming and J lost 3 bases; unmatched junction nucleotides: 3. CDR3: CASSGGTDNQPQHF. The CDR3 coding sequence is TGTGCCAGCAGTGGGGGGACAGACAATCAGCCCCAGCATTTT.

The V and J genes are TRBV7-3 and TRBJ2-1; a possible D gene is TRBD2 (6 bases). V was pared by 2 bases and J by 8 bases, with 13 bases between. CDR3 length: 14 residues. Germline loops: CDR1 SGHTA, CDR2 FQGTGA. The CDR3 nucleotides read TGTGCCAGCAGCTTAGCTTGGGGGGACGATGAGCAGTTCTTC. Translating it yields CASSLAWGDDEQFF. The complete variable domain, with remaining parts taken from reference TRBV7-3 and TRBJ2-1, reads GAGVSQTPSNKVTEKGKYVELRCDPISGHTALYWYRQSLGQGPEFLIYFQGTGAADDSGLPNDRFFAVRPEGSVSTLKIQRTERGDSAVYLCASSLAWGDDEQFFGPGTRLTVL.

The chain links TRBV7-2 to TRBJ1-1; D ambiguous. The V end lost 2 bases, the J end lost 3 bases, and 13 bases lay between the germline ends. Germline CDR1 reads SGHTA; CDR2 reads FQGNSA. The CDR3 is 15 residues long. In DNA, the CDR3 is TGTGCCAGCAGCTTATATGCGGGGAAGGACACTGAAGCTTTCTTT. This gives the protein CASSLYAGKDTEAFF.

V usage is TRBV27 and J usage is TRBJ1-1, with D unclear. Looked up from germline, CDR1 is MNHEY and CDR2 is SMNVEV (reference sequence). V lost 6 bases and J 0 bases, leaving 11 bases between the germline ends. The CDR3 length is 14 residues. The CDR3 sequence: CASSPGPLNTEAFF. The CDR3 region has the DNA TGTGCCAGCAGCCCTGGACCGTTGAACACTGAAGCTTTCTTT.

This clone was seen a few times. The rearrangement joins TRBV28 to TRBJ2-1, with D perhaps matching TRBD1 or TRBD2 (5 bases each). CDR1 is MDHEN and CDR2 is SYDVKM in the germline V gene. The CDR3 is 16 amino acids. Deletions cut 3 bases from V and 3 bases from J, with 15 bases between. The CDR3 is CASSFDTGGYYNEQFF. For the CDR3, the DNA is TGTGCCAGCAGTTTCGATACAGGAGGATACTACAATGAGCAGTTCTTC.

The chain carries TRBV30 and TRBJ2-5; a weak D match, TRBD2 (5 bases). V dropped 0 bases and J dropped 5 bases, with 16 bases sitting between them. The CDR3 runs 15 residues. Germline CDR1 is GTSNPN and CDR2 is SVGIG (reference sequence). CDR3 loop: CAWSVYTEGRETQYF. The CDR3, as DNA: TGTGCCTGGAGTGTATACACCGAGGGTCGGGAGACCCAGTACTTC. The full variable domain, in which reference TRBV30 and TRBJ2-5 provide the parts outside the CDR3, is SQTIHQWPATLVQPVGSPLSLECTVEGTSNPNLYWYRQAAGRGLQLLFYSVGIGQISSEVPQNLSASRPQDRQFILSSKKLLLSDSGFYLCAWSVYTEGRETQYFGPGTRLLVL.

The rearrangement joins TRBV9 to TRBJ1-3; tentative D call: TRBD1 (5 bases). CDR3 size: 17 residues. Germline V gene data show CDR1 as SGDLS and CDR2 as YYNGEE. Trimming removed 0 bases at V and 0 bases at J, with 13 bases between. The CDR3 loop is CASSVEVGADSGNTIYF. CDR3 bases: TGTGCCAGCAGCGTAGAGGTTGGGGCCGACTCTGGAAACACCATATATTTT.

The gene calls are TRBV6-6 and TRBJ1-5; tentative D call: TRBD1 (5 bases). The V and J ends lost 2 bases and 4 bases respectively, with 12 bases between them. Germline loops: CDR1 MNHNY, CDR2 SVGAGI (reference sequence). The CDR3 contains 15 residues. The CDR3 bases are TGTGCCAGCAGTTACGACGGGACCACTAATCAGCCCCAGCATTTT. Translation gives CASSYDGTTNQPQHF.

The chain uses TRBV6-1 and TRBJ2-7; 11 nucleotides agree with TRBD2. Per the germline V gene, CDR1 is MNHNS and CDR2 is SASEGT. The CDR3 has 14 residues. V lost 8 bases, J lost 5 bases, and 8 bases stayed unmatched. CDR3 DNA: TGTGCCAGCCAAACTAGCGGGAGACCCAACGAGCAGTACTTC. It yields the protein CASQTSGRPNEQYF.

This chain connects TRBV6-5 to TRBJ2-3; no clear D gene. Germline V CDR1 and CDR2: MNHEY, SVGAGI. CDR3 length: 13 amino acids. Deletions cut 4 bases from V and 8 bases from J, with 13 bases between. The DNA for the CDR3 is TGTGCCAGCAGTTCGAATCGCCTGGGTACGCAGTATTTT. This sequence encodes CASSSNRLGTQYF.

The chain links TRBV12-2 to TRBJ2-1. TRBV12-2 is annotated as a pseudogene. The CDR3 extends over 18 amino acids. Written as DNA, the CDR3 is TGTGCAAGTCGCCCCTTCCCGACCGTAACGTTACACAACAATGAGCAGTTCTTC. Its translation: CASRPFPTVTLHNNEQFF.

The genes are TRBV19 and TRBJ2-7, with D possibly being TRBD1 or TRBD2 (5 bases each). This CDR3 region has 14 residues. The germline gives CDR1 LNHDA, CDR2 SQIVND (reference sequence). Deletions cut 6 bases from V and 3 bases from J, with 15 bases between. The CDR3 nucleotides are TGTGCCAGTAGCCCCAGAGGGGAGATCTACGAGCAGTACTTC. This gives the protein CASSPRGEIYEQYF.

The genes are TRBV29-1 and TRBJ2-1, with TRBD1 as a possible D gene (5 bases). The CDR3 contains 12 residues. The V gene's germline CDR1 is SQVTM and CDR2 ANQGSEA. The V and J ends lost 6 bases and 9 bases respectively, with 15 bases between them. DNA of the CDR3: TGCAGCGTGACCCCCGGACAAAGTGAGCAGTTCTTC. Its protein is CSVTPGQSEQFF.

The count of this clone is one. The CDR3 nucleotides are TGTGCCAGCAGCTTAGATCGGAGTAGCTCCTACGAGCAGTACTTC. Translating it yields CASSLDRSSSYEQYF. The chain joins TRBV7-9 to TRBJ2-7; no definite D call. The V gene's germline CDR1 is SEHNR and CDR2 FQNEAQ (reference sequence). The CDR3 covers 15 residues. V was clipped by 1 base and J by 0 bases, with 10 bases between them.

The gene calls are TRBV5-1 and TRBJ2-1; D ambiguous. Germline CDR1 is SGHRS and CDR2 is YFSETQ. The germline V and J ends were trimmed by 1 base and 0 bases, with 17 bases remaining between them. There are 18 residues in the CDR3. The CDR3 DNA sequence: TGCGCCAGCAGCTTGCCCGCCGGACGCGCTAGCTCCTACAATGAGCAGTTCTTC. Amino acid sequence: CASSLPAGRASSYNEQFF.

This clone was found a few times. This chain connects TRBV30 to TRBJ1-2; D might be TRBD1 (5 bases). Germline CDR1 GTSNPN, CDR2 SVGIG (reference sequence). Trimming removed 4 bases at V and 4 bases at J, with 16 bases between. The CDR3 length is 14 residues. CDR3 DNA sequence: TGTGCCTGGACTCTAGACGGGACTTCCTATGGCTACACCTTC. Residues: CAWTLDGTSYGYTF. Based on the CDR3 plus reference TRBV30 and TRBJ1-2, the full variable domain is SQTIHQWPATLVQPVGSPLSLECTVEGTSNPNLYWYRQAAGRGLQLLFYSVGIGQISSEVPQNLSASRPQDRQFILSSKKLLLSDSGFYLCAWTLDGTSYGYTFGSGTRLTVV.

This clone was counted a single time. The rearrangement uses TRBV5-1 and TRBJ1-6; D is perhaps TRBD1 (5 bases). The germline gives CDR1 SGHRS, CDR2 YFSETQ. V dropped 5 bases and J dropped 6 bases, with 15 bases sitting between them. The CDR3 contains 15 residues. The CDR3 DNA reads as TGCGCCAGCAGAGCCCGGACATCTGCTAATTCACCCCTCCACTTT. Its translation is CASRARTSANSPLHF.